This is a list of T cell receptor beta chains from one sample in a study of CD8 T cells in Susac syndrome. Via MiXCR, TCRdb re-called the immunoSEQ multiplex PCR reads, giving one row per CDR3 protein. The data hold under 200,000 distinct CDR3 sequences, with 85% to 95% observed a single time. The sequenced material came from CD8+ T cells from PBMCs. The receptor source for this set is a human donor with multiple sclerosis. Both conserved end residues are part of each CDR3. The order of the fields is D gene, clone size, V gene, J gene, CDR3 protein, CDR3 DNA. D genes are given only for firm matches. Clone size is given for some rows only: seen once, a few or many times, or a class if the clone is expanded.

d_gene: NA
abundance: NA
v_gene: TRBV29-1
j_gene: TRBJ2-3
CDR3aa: CSVTAGILWDNPDTQYF
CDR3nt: TGCAGCGTAACCGCCGGAATACTGTGGGATAACCCAGATACGCAGTATTTT

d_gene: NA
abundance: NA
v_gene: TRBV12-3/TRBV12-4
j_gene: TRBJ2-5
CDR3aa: CASSNPRDSQETQYF
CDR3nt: TGTGCCAGCAGCAACCCTCGGGACTCCCAAGAGACCCAGTACTTC

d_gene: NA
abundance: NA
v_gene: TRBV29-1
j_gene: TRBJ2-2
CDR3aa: CSGRDTGELFF
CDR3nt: TGCAGCGGTAGAGACACCGGGGAGCTGTTTTTT

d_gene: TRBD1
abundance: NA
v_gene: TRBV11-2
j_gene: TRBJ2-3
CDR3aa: CASSFGTGSDTQYF
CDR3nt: TGTGCCAGCAGCTTCGGGACAGGGTCAGATACGCAGTATTTT

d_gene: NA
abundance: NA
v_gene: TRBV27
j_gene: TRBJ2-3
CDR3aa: CASSIMGDTQYF
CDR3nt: TGTGCCAGCAGTATTATGGGAGATACGCAGTATTTT

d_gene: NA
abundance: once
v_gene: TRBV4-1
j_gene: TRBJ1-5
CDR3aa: CASSPAGFPFNQPQHF
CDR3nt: TGCGCCAGCAGCCCGGCAGGGTTCCCGTTCAATCAGCCCCAGCATTTT

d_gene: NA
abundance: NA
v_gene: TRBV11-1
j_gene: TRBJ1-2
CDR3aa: CASSREEGIGYTF
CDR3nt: TGTGCCAGCAGCCGAGAAGAAGGGATTGGCTACACCTTC

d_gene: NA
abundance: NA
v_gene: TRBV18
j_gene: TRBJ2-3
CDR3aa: CASSPQGSTGTDTQYF
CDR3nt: TGTGCCAGCTCACCACAGGGATCCACAGGCACAGATACGCAGTATTTT

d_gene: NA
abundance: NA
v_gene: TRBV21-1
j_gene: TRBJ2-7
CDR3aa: CASSTRFGQGEGREQYF
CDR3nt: TGTGCCAGCAGCACTCGATTTGGACAGGGAGAAGGTCGCGAGCAGTACTTC

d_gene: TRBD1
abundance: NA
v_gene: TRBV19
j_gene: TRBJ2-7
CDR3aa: CASSNRGSTYEQYF
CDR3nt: TGTGCCAGTAGTAACAGGGGGTCAACCTACGAGCAGTACTTC

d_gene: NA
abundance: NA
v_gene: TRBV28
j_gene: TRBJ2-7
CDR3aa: CASRDRSWDEQYF
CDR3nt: TGTGCCAGCAGGGACCGGAGTTGGGACGAGCAGTACTTC

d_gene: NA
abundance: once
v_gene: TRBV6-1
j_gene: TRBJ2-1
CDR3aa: CASSRNRGGYYNEQFF
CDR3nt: TGTGCCAGCAGTCGAAACAGGGGAGGGTACTACAATGAGCAGTTCTTC

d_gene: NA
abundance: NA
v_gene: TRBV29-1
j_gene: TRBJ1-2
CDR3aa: CSVGDGNYGYTF
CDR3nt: TGCAGCGTTGGGGACGGAAACTATGGCTACACCTTC

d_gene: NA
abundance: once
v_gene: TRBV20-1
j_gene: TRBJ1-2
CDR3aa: CSARDGAGYGYTF
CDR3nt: TGCAGTGCGCGTGACGGGGCTGGGTATGGCTACACCTTC

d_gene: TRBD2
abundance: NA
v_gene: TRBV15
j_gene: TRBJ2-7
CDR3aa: CATSRDLFGTSGVSSYEQYF
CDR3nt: TGTGCCACCAGCAGAGATCTGTTCGGGACTAGCGGGGTCAGCTCCTACGAGCAGTACTTC

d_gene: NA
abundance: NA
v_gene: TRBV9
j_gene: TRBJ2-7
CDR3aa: CASSPDLYEQYF
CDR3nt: TGTGCCAGCAGCCCGGACCTCTACGAGCAGTACTTC

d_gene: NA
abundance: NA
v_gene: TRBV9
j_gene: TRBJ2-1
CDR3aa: CASSVGGENNEQFF
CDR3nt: TGTGCCAGCAGCGTAGGCGGAGAGAACAATGAGCAGTTCTTC

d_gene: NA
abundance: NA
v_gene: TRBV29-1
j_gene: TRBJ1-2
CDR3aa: CSVPARGAAYGYTF
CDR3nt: TGCAGCGTCCCGGCGCGGGGGGCTGCGTATGGCTACACCTTC

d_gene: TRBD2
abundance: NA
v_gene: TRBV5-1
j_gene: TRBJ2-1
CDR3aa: CASSAGTSGVDEQFF
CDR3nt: TGCGCCAGCAGCGCCGGGACTAGCGGGGTAGATGAGCAGTTCTTC

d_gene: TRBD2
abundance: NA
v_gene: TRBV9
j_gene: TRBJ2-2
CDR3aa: CASSRGLAGANTGELFF
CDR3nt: TGTGCCAGCAGCCGGGGACTAGCGGGAGCGAACACCGGGGAGCTGTTTTTT

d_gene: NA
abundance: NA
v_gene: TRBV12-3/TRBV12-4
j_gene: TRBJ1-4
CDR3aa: CASSFLEEPGLFF
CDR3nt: TGTGCCAGCAGTTTCTTGGAGGAGCCGGGACTGTTTTTT

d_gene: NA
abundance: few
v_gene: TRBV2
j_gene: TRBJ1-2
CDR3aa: CASSLDYGYTF
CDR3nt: TGTGCCAGTAGTCTGGACTATGGCTACACCTTC

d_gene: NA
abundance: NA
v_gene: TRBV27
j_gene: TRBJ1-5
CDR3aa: CASSPQMGDQPQHF
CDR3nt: TGTGCCAGCAGTCCACAGATGGGGGACCAGCCCCAGCATTTT

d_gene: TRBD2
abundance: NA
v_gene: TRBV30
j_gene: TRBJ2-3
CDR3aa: CAWRGRAGGPGSTDTQYF
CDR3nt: TGTGCCTGGCGGGGAAGAGCGGGAGGGCCGGGAAGCACAGATACGCAGTATTTT

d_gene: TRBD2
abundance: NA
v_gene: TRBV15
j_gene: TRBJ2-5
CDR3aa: CATSRGTSGAQETQYF
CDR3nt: TGTGCCACCAGCAGAGGGACTAGCGGGGCCCAAGAGACCCAGTACTTC

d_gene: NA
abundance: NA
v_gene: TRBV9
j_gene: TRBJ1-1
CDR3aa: CASSVLQGMNTEAFF
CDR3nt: TGTGCCAGCAGCGTCTTGCAGGGCATGAACACTGAAGCTTTCTTT

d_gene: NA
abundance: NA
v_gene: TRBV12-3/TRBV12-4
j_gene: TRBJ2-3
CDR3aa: CASSSRGDNTDTQYF
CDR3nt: TGTGCCAGCAGTTCGCGCGGGGACAACACAGATACGCAGTATTTT

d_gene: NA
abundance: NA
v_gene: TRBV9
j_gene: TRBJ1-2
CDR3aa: CASLGAYGYTF
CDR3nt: TGTGCCAGTCTTGGGGCCTATGGCTACACCTTC

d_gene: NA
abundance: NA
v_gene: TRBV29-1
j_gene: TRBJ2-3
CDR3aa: CSVVILGTQYF
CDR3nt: TGCAGCGTGGTCATCTTGGGTACGCAGTATTTT

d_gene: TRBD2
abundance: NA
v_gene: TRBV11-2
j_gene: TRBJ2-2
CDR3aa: CASSPGEGTGELFF
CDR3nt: TGTGCCAGCAGCCCCGGGGAGGGCACCGGGGAGCTGTTTTTT

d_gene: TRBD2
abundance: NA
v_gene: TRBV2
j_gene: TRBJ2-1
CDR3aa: CASSAHSGNSYNEQFF
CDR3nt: TGTGCCAGCAGTGCCCATAGCGGGAACTCCTACAATGAGCAGTTCTTC

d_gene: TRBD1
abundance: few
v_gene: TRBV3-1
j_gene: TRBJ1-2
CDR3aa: CASSPTGGYGYTF
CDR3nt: TGTGCCAGCAGCCCGACAGGGGGCTATGGCTACACCTTC

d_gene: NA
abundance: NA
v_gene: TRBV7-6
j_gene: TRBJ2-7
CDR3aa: CASSQKGAHPEQYF
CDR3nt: TGTGCCAGCAGCCAAAAAGGGGCGCACCCGGAGCAGTACTTC

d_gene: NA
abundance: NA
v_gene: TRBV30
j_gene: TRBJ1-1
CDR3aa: CAWTMGRGTEAFF
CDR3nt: TGTGCCTGGACTATGGGGAGGGGGACTGAAGCTTTCTTT

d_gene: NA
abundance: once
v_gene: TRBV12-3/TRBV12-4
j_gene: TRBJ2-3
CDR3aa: CASTLGGYTDTQYF
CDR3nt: TGTGCCAGCACTTTAGGGGGGTACACAGATACGCAGTATTTT

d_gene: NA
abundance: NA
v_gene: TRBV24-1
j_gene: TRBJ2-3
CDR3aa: CATSDATHTDTQYF
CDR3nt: TGTGCCACCAGTGATGCTACCCACACAGATACGCAGTATTTT

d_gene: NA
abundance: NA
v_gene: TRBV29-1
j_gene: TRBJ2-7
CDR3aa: CSVEEWKLGGTSYEQYF
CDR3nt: TGCAGCGTTGAAGAGTGGAAGTTAGGGGGGACCTCCTACGAGCAGTACTTC

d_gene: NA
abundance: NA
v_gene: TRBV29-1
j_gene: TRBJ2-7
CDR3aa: CSAEDTYEQYF
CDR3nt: TGCAGCGCCGAGGACACCTACGAGCAGTACTTC

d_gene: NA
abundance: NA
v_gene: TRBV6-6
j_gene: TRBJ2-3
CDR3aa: CASSQTNADTQYF
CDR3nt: TGTGCCAGCAGTCAGACGAATGCAGATACGCAGTATTTT

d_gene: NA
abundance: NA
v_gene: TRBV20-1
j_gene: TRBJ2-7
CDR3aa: CSAGNRDTSYEQYF
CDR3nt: TGCAGTGCTGGAAACCGGGACACCTCCTACGAGCAGTACTTC

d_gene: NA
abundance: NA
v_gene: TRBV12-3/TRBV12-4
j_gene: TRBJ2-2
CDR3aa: CASSFGSRANTGELFF
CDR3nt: TGTGCCAGCAGTTTTGGGAGCAGGGCGAACACCGGGGAGCTGTTTTTT

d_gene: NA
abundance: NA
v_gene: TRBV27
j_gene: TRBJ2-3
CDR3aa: CASSLGHTWTAQYF
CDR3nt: TGTGCCAGCAGTCTTGGACACACCTGGACGGCGCAGTATTTT

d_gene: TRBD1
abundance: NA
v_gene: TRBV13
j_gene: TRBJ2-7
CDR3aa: CASSQDGTGTNEQYF
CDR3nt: TGTGCCAGCAGTCAAGATGGGACAGGGACCAACGAGCAGTACTTC

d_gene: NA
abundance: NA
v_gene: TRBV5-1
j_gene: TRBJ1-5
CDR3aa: CASSLGEGPYSNQPQHF
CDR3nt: TGCGCCAGCAGCTTGGGAGAGGGCCCCTATAGCAATCAGCCCCAGCATTTT

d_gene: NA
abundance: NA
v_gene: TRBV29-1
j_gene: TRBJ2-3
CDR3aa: CSVPRRREAGSVTDTQYF
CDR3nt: TGCAGCGTTCCGCGGAGGCGAGAAGCGGGTTCTGTCACAGATACGCAGTATTTT

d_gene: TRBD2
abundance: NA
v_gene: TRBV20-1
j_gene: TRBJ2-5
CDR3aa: CSARDREGGVLETQYF
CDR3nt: TGCAGTGCTAGAGATCGGGAGGGAGGTGTTTTGGAGACCCAGTACTTC

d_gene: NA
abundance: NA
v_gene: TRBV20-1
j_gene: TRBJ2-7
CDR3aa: CSARDSSVAYEQYF
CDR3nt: TGCAGTGCTAGAGACTCTAGCGTTGCCTACGAGCAGTACTTC

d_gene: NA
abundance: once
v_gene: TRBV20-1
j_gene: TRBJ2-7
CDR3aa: CSARDGSTYEQYF
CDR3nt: TGCAGTGCTAGAGACGGGTCCACCTACGAGCAGTACTTC